This TCR beta chain appears in the sequencing data of a study of shared clonotypes between healthy human individuals. Whole-study findings and limits: Naive subsets, compared against memory subsets, generally had larger estimated richness values. Generation probability values for non-shared clonotypes were lower than those for clonotypes shared by all four donors. Enrolling few donors narrowed the genetic and exposure-history diversity that was represented.

In regard to this clone: The antigen is not known.

CDR1 is SGHDT and CDR2 is YYEEEE in the germline V gene. This CDR3 comprises 13 residues. Losses at the gene ends were 1 base for V and 9 bases for J; bases not matched to a gene: 7. Only in-frame clones appear in the TCRdb table, and some are missing; sequencing was by immunoSEQ multiplex PCR. The data hold 1,400,000 or so clones, with 98% observed a single time. Input material: naive CD4+ T cells sorted from blood. As to subset: CD45RA+ positively selected. The V and J genes are TRBV5-6 and TRBJ2-7; 7 nucleotides line up with TRBD1. The source is a man aged 30-40 years in good health. The CDR3 loop is CASSLRQGVGQYF. The CDR3 DNA reads TGTGCCAGCAGCTTGCGACAGGGAGTAGGGCAGTACTTC.